The 30 T cell receptor beta chains below come from one sample, sequenced in a study of blood T cell repertoires in COVID-19. Method: immunoSEQ multiplex PCR; TCRdb's copy keeps in-frame clones and lacks some. The sample carries 150,000 or so clones, over 75% recorded once. The sample consisted of peripheral blood. The receptors here all came from a man between 18 and 35 years old with COVID-19, enrolled during active disease.

The chain has TRBV24-1 and TRBJ1-5; D remains ambiguous. The germline V gene has CDR1 KGHDR and CDR2 SFDVKD. The CDR3 is made up of 16 amino acids. V was cut by 3 bases and J by 0 bases, with 11 bases left in between. The CDR3 sequence: CATSDIRGFSNQPQHF. CDR3 in DNA: TGTGCCACCAGTGATATCCGGGGTTTTAGCAATCAGCCCCAGCATTTT.

The chain employs TRBV11-2 and TRBJ2-3; 8 bases line up with TRBD2. The CDR3 runs to 13 residues. Germline V gives CDR1 SGHAT, CDR2 FQNNGV. The J segment lost 5 bases and the V segment lost 10 bases, leaving 8 bases of the junction unmatched. The CDR3 nucleotides read TGTGCCACCTCAGCGGGAGCTGGAGATACGCAGTATTTT. This translates into CATSAGAGDTQYF.

The chain carries TRBV15 and TRBJ2-7, with TRBD2 identical over 10 bases. CDR1 and CDR2 from the germline V gene are LNHNV and YYDKDF (reference sequence). The CDR3 runs to 17 residues. V shed 4 bases and J 2 bases; nucleotides not matched to a gene: 11. The CDR3 reads CATSTLAGTRSTYEQYF. DNA for the CDR3: TGTGCCACCAGCACACTAGCGGGAACTCGATCAACCTACGAGCAGTACTTC.

The gene calls are TRBV28 and TRBJ1-2; TRBD1 matches at 7 bases. CDR3 length: 14 residues. V was clipped by 2 bases and J by 2 bases; unmatched bases: 2. Per germline, CDR1 MDHEN and CDR2 SYDVKM. The chain's CDR3 is CASSLQGDNYGYTF. CDR3 sequence (DNA): TGTGCCAGCAGTTTACAGGGGGACAACTATGGCTACACCTTC.

There are a few counts of this clone. The J gene is TRBJ2-7, the V gene TRBV1; the table assigns TRBD2, which was not confirmed against the DNA. TRBV1 is deemed a pseudogene. This CDR3 contains 14 residues. CDR3 in DNA: TGCACCAGCAGCCAAAGCGGACGGCTTGGCGAGCAGTACTTC. This translates into CTSSQSGRLGEQYF.

In its sample, this clone was seen once. The chain links TRBV13 to TRBJ2-3; 10 nucleotides align to TRBD2. From germline, CDR1 is PRHDT and CDR2 FYEKMQ (reference sequence). V lost 1 base to trimming and J lost 8 bases; unmatched junction nucleotides: 6. The CDR3 runs to 15 residues. The CDR3 loop reads CASSLVRAGGFTQYF. CDR3 in DNA: TGTGCCAGCAGCTTAGTTCGAGCGGGAGGGTTTACGCAGTATTTT. The full variable domain, in which reference TRBV13 and TRBJ2-3 provide the parts outside the CDR3, is AAGVIQSPRHLIKEKRETATLKCYPIPRHDTVYWYQQGPGQDPQFLISFYEKMQSDKGSIPDRFSAQQFSDYHSELNMSSLELGDSALYFCASSLVRAGGFTQYFGPGTRLTVL.

V usage is TRBV27 and J usage is TRBJ1-2; the match to TRBD1 covers 9 bases. CDR1 MNHEY and CDR2 SMNVEV come from the germline V gene (reference sequence). Trimming removed 2 bases from V and 2 bases from J; junction bases left unmatched: 0. The CDR3 covers 14 residues. CDR3 DNA: TGTGCCAGCAGTTTAGGGACAGGGAACTATGGCTACACCTTC. This sequence encodes CASSLGTGNYGYTF.

This chain links TRBV19 with TRBJ2-2; 7 bases map to TRBD1. J was trimmed by 1 base and V by 3 bases; bases with no gene match: 2. The CDR3 is 15 residues long. CDR1 is LNHDA, CDR2 SQIVND, per germline (reference sequence). The CDR3 sequence is CASSIRTGNTGELFF. DNA of the CDR3: TGTGCCAGTAGTATTAGGACAGGGAACACCGGGGAGCTGTTTTTT.

V gene TRBV5-1 combines with J gene TRBJ1-6; TRBD1 matches 8 bases. V was clipped by 3 bases and J by 7 bases; unmatched bases: 6. Germline V CDR1 and CDR2: SGHRS, YFSETQ. This CDR3 spans 15 amino acids. CDR3 sequence: CASSSDRGGNSPLHF. The CDR3 nucleotides are TGCGCCAGCAGCTCCGACAGGGGAGGGAATTCACCCCTCCACTTT.

The chain carries TRBV27 and TRBJ1-1; 11 nucleotides line up with TRBD1. Germline trimming cut 8 bases from V and 7 bases from J; bases unmatched to any gene: 3. Looked up from germline, CDR1 is MNHEY and CDR2 is SMNVEV (reference sequence). CDR3 size: 12 residues. Here the CDR3 reads CASWTGGNEAFF. The CDR3 nucleotides read TGTGCCAGCTGGACAGGGGGCAATGAAGCTTTCTTT.

The chain has TRBV30 and TRBJ2-2; 7 positions agree with TRBD2. V lost 0 bases to trimming and J lost 0 bases; unmatched junction nucleotides: 1. Germline V gives CDR1 GTSNPN, CDR2 SVGIG (reference sequence). The CDR3 spans 15 residues. CDR3 region: CAWSVGTTNTGELFF. CDR3 bases: TGTGCCTGGAGTGTGGGGACTACGAACACCGGGGAGCTGTTTTTT.

The chain has TRBV13 and TRBJ2-7, with D unresolved. The CDR3 totals 15 residues. CDR1 PRHDT and CDR2 FYEKMQ come from the germline V gene (reference sequence). V dropped 4 bases and J dropped 4 bases, with 17 bases sitting between them. CDR3 coding DNA: TGTGCCAGCAGCTCCCCGACTGAGACCGGTTACGAGCAGTACTTC. It codes for CASSSPTETGYEQYF.

This clone was seen just once. This CDR3 is missing its conserved last phenylalanine or tryptophan, likely due to a read error. No DNA is shown, since the ends of the CDR3 on it are uncertain; the CDR3 is the one TCRdb lists. CDR3 sequence reads: CASPVGGGHL. The chain couples TRBV21-1 to TRBJ1-1. TRBV21-1 is noted as a pseudogene. From its first to its last residue, the CDR3 has 10 amino acids.

The chain links TRBV27 to TRBJ2-6; 9 bases map to TRBD1. Germline CDR1 reads MNHEY; CDR2 reads SMNVEV (reference sequence). With 7 bases clipped from V and 4 bases from J, the junction kept 14 bases outside the gene matches. The CDR3 sequence is 18 residues long. The CDR3 sequence is CASKTDRGRLRGANVLTF. For the CDR3, the DNA is TGTGCCAGCAAAACGGACAGGGGTCGCCTTAGGGGGGCCAACGTCCTGACTTTC.

The chain carries TRBV19 and TRBJ2-2, with D possibly matching TRBD2 (7 bases). The CDR3 length is 15 residues. Trimming took off 7 bases at V and 0 bases at J, with 12 bases between the two ends. CDR1 and CDR2 (germline): LNHDA, SQIVND (reference sequence). The CDR3 DNA reads TGTGCCAGTAAAGGGGGAGGGCCGAACACCGGGGAGCTGTTTTTT. It codes for CASKGGGPNTGELFF. The full variable domain, completed using reference TRBV19 and TRBJ2-2, is DGGITQSPKYLFRKEGQNVTLSCEQNLNHDAMYWYRQDPGQGLRLIYYSQIVNDFQKGDIAEGYSVSREKKESFPLTVTSAQKNPTAFYLCASKGGGPNTGELFFGEGSRLTVL.

This clone was observed once. The chain recombines TRBV28 with TRBJ1-2, with D possibly TRBD1 on 5 matching bases. V gave up 6 bases and J gave up 8 bases, with 16 bases separating them. The V gene's germline CDR1 is MDHEN and CDR2 SYDVKM. This CDR3 has 13 residues. The CDR3 DNA is TGTGCCAGCAGCCAGAGGACACTTTCAGGCTACACCTTC. This codes for CASSQRTLSGYTF.

This chain joins TRBV28 and TRBJ2-1, with D perhaps TRBD1 (6 bases). Deletions cut 5 bases from V and 7 bases from J, with 15 bases between. This CDR3 has 14 residues. Germline V lookup: CDR1 MDHEN, CDR2 SYDVKM. This chain's CDR3 is CASSILGTKNEQFF. The CDR3 DNA is TGTGCCAGCAGTATCCTCGGGACAAAAAATGAGCAGTTCTTC.

The chain carries TRBV10-2 and TRBJ2-3; D might be TRBD2 (6 bases). CDR3 length: 14 amino acids. V lost 3 bases and J 4 bases, leaving 11 bases between the germline ends. Looked up from germline, CDR1 is WSHSY and CDR2 is SAAADI. CDR3 DNA: TGCGCCAGCAGTGACGGGGGAATCGCAGATACGCAGTATTTT. It specifies CASSDGGIADTQYF.

This sequence joins TRBV28 and TRBJ2-2; 7 nucleotides align to TRBD1. The CDR3 has 16 residues. Germline assignment: CDR1 MDHEN and CDR2 SYDVKM. The junction had 11 bases not matched to a gene; V was cut back by 6 bases and J by 4 bases. This CDR3 reads CASSPPDRAGTGELFF. CDR3 DNA sequence: TGTGCCAGCAGCCCCCCCGACAGGGCGGGCACCGGGGAGCTGTTTTTT.

CDR3 residues: CASSRTGTGANVLTF. CDR3 coding DNA: TGTGCCAGCAGCCGGACAGGAACTGGGGCCAACGTCCTGACTTTC. V and J are TRBV11-2 and TRBJ2-6; TRBD1 aligns across 7 bases. J gave up 2 bases and V 5 bases, and 3 bases lay outside the gene matches. Germline-derived CDR1 and CDR2 are SGHAT and FQNNGV. The CDR3 consists of 15 residues. Full variable domain (missing parts from reference TRBV11-2 and TRBJ2-6): EAGVAQSPRYKIIEKRQSVAFWCNPISGHATLYWYQQILGQGPKLLIQFQNNGVVDDSQLPKDRFSAERLKGVDSTLKIQPAKLEDSAVYLCASSRTGTGANVLTFGAGSRLTVL.

This clone was detected once. The rearrangement uses TRBV15 and TRBJ1-5; TRBD1 is a possible D gene (5 bases). The CDR3 is made up of 13 amino acids. Trimming took 3 bases from V and 6 from J, leaving 9 bases between them. Germline V CDR1 and CDR2: LNHNV, YYDKDF (reference sequence). This chain's CDR3 is CATSRGGSQPQHF. The CDR3 DNA reads TGTGCCACCAGCAGGGGGGGTAGTCAGCCCCAGCATTTT.

This chain connects TRBV28 to TRBJ1-5, with 7 nucleotides matching TRBD1. After removal of 7 bases from V and 6 bases from J, the junction contained 12 bases not matched to a gene. Germline V gene sequence: CDR1 MDHEN, CDR2 SYDVKM. The CDR3 runs 15 residues. This CDR3 reads CASIPRGPGGQPQHF. The CDR3 DNA is TGTGCCAGCATCCCCAGAGGTCCAGGGGGTCAGCCCCAGCATTTT.

The chain recombines TRBV19 with TRBJ2-5; a possible D gene is TRBD1 (6 bases). There are 15 residues in the CDR3. The germline gives CDR1 LNHDA, CDR2 SQIVND (reference sequence). V lost 5 bases and J 4 bases, leaving 17 bases between the germline ends. The CDR3 loop is CASSSAWGPPETQYF. Written as DNA, the CDR3 is TGTGCCAGTAGTTCCGCTTGGGGGCCCCCAGAGACCCAGTACTTC.

In this sample, this clone turned up a few times. V and J are TRBV27 and TRBJ2-7; 7 bases align to TRBD2. The CDR3 sequence is 16 residues long. J gave up 8 bases and V 3 bases, and 16 bases lay outside the gene matches. Germline V gene data show CDR1 as MNHEY and CDR2 as SMNVEV (reference sequence). The CDR3 here is CASSFAKRGGGVKQYF. In DNA form, the CDR3 reads TGTGCCAGCAGTTTTGCAAAGCGGGGTGGAGGAGTAAAGCAGTACTTC.

The genes are TRBV27 and TRBJ2-1; D may be TRBD1 (5 bases). V was clipped by 6 bases and J by 10 bases, with 19 bases between them. This CDR3 has 14 amino acids. Germline CDR1 reads MNHEY; CDR2 reads SMNVEV (reference sequence). The CDR3 nucleotides read TGTGCCAGCAGCACTTTTAGGGGATCCCCCGAGCAGTTCTTC. This translates into CASSTFRGSPEQFF.

The V call is TRBV30, the J call TRBJ1-3; D remains ambiguous. The germline CDR1 and CDR2 sequences are GTSNPN and SVGIG (reference sequence). Trimming pared 0 bases from V and 3 bases from J, leaving 12 bases between. The CDR3 runs 15 residues. The CDR3 sequence: CAWSVSSSVGNTIYF. DNA of the CDR3: TGTGCCTGGAGTGTAAGTAGCAGCGTTGGAAACACCATATATTTT. Full variable domain (missing parts from reference TRBV30 and TRBJ1-3): SQTIHQWPATLVQPVGSPLSLECTVEGTSNPNLYWYRQAAGRGLQLLFYSVGIGQISSEVPQNLSASRPQDRQFILSSKKLLLSDSGFYLCAWSVSSSVGNTIYFGEGSWLTVV.

V and J are TRBV29-1 and TRBJ2-5; 8 positions agree with TRBD2. Looked up from germline, CDR1 is SQVTM and CDR2 is ANQGSEA. Trimming took 5 bases from V and 2 from J; bases not matched to a gene: 10. There are 15 residues in the CDR3. CDR3 DNA: TGCAGCGTTTCCGCCTCCGGGACTAGACAAGAGACCCAGTACTTC. This encodes CSVSASGTRQETQYF.

This sequence joins TRBV28 and TRBJ2-2, with TRBD1 matching over 9 bases. Looked up from germline, CDR1 is MDHEN and CDR2 is SYDVKM. The CDR3 sequence is 16 residues long. Trimming took 5 bases from V and 7 from J; bases not matched to a gene: 11. For the CDR3, the DNA is TGTGCCAGCAGTCTTGAACACAGGGGGCCGATCGGGGAGCTGTTTTTT. It translates to CASSLEHRGPIGELFF.

This chain uses TRBV7-6 with TRBJ2-5, with D maybe TRBD2 (5 bases). This CDR3 spans 15 amino acids. Per the germline V gene, CDR1 is SGHVS and CDR2 is FNYEAQ. The V end was cut by 5 bases, the J end by 5 bases, with 18 bases between. In nucleotides, the CDR3 is TGTGCCAGCAGCCCTTACTCCGCGGAGGTGGAGACCCAGTACTTC. This encodes CASSPYSAEVETQYF.

This chain joins TRBV7-9 and TRBJ1-5, with 8 positions matching TRBD1. The germline V gene encodes CDR1 SEHNR and CDR2 FQNEAQ (reference sequence). The trim removed 1 base at V and 2 bases at J, leaving 4 bases unmatched. CDR3 length: 16 residues. The CDR3 sequence: CASSLGTGSGNQPQHF. CDR3 in DNA: TGTGCCAGCAGCTTAGGGACAGGGAGTGGCAATCAGCCCCAGCATTTT.